Included here is one T cell receptor (beta chain) sequence, with context. The entry originates in a study of blood T cells in healthy people across ages. Primers used in a second PCR of about 6 to 12 cycles were a sample-barcoded 5' primer and a J-beta primer mix. A template-switch adaptor containing 12 random nucleotides labeled each cDNA molecule. TCRdb reprocessed the 5' RACE reads via MiXCR and lists one record per CDR3 protein. The data show fewer than 2 million distinct CDR3 sequences, more than 35% seen once. Germline-derived CDR1 and CDR2 are MNHEY and SMNVEV (reference sequence). This CDR3 has 13 amino acids. V gave up 2 bases and J gave up 7 bases, with 11 bases separating them.

The clonotype was recovered from a human donor in good health. Sequenced input: blood. The chain carries TRBV27 and TRBJ2-5; D possibly matches TRBD1 or TRBD2 (5 bases each). The CDR3 DNA reads as TGTGCCAGCAGTTTAGGGGGAATCGGGACCCAGTACTTC. It specifies CASSLGGIGTQYF.